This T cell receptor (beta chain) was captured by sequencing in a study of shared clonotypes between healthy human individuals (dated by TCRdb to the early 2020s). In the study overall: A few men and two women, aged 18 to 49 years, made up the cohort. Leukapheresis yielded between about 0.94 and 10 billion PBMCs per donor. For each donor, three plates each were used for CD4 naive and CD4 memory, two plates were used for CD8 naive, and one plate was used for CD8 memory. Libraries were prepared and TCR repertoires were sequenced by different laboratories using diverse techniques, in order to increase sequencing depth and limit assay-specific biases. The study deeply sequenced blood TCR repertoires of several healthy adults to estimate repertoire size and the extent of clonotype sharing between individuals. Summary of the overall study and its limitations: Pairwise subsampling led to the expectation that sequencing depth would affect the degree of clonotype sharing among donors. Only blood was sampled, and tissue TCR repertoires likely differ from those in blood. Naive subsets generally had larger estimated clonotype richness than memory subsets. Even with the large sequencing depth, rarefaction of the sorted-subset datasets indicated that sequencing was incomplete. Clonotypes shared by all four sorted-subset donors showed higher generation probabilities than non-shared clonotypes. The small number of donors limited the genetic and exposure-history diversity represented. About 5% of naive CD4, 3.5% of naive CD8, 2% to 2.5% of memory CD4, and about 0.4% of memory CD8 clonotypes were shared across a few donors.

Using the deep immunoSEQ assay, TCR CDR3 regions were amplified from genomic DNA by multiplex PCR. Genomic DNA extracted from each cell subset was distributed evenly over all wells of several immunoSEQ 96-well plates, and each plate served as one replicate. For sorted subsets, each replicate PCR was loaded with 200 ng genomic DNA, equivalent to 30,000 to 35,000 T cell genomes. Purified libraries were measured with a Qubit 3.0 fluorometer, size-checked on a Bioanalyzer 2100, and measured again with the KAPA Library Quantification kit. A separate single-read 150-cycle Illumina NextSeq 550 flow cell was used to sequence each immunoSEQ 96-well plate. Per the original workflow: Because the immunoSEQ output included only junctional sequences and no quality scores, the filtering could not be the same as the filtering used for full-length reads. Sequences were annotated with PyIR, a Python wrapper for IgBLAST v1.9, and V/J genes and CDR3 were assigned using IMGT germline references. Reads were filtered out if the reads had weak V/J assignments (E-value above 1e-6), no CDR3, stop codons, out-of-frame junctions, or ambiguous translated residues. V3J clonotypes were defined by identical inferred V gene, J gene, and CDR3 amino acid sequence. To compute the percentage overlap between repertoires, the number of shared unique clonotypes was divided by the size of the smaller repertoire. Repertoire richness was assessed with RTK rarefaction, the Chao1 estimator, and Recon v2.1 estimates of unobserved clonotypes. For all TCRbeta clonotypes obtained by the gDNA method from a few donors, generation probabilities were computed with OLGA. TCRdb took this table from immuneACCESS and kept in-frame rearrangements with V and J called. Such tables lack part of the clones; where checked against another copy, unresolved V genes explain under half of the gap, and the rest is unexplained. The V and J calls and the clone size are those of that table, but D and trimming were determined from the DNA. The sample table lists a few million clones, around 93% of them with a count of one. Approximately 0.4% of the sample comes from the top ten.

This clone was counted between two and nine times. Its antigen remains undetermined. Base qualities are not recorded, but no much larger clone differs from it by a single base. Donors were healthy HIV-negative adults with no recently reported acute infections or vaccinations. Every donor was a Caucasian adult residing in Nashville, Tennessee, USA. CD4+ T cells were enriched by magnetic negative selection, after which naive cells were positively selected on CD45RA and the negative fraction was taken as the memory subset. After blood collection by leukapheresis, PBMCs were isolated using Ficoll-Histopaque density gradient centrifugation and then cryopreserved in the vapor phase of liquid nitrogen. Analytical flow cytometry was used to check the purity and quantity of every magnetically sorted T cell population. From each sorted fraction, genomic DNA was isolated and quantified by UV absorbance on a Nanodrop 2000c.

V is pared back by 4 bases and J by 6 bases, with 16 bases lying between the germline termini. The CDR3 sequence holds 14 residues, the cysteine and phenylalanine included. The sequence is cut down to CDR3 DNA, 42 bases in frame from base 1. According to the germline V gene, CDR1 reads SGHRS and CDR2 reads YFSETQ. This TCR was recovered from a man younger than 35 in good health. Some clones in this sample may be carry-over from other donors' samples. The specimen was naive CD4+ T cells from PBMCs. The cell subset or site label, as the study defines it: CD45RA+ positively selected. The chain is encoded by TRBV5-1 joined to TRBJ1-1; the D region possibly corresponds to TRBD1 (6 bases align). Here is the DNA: TGCGCCAGCAGCCTTACAGGGTCCCCGGCTGAAGCTTTCTTT. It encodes CASSLTGSPAEAFF. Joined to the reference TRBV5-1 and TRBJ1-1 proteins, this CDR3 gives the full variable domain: KAGVTQTPRYLIKTRGQQVTLSCSPISGHRSVSWYQQTPGQGLQFLFEYFSETQRNKGNFPGRFSGRQFSNSRSEMNVSTLELGDSALYLCASSLTGSPAEAFFGQGTRLTVV.